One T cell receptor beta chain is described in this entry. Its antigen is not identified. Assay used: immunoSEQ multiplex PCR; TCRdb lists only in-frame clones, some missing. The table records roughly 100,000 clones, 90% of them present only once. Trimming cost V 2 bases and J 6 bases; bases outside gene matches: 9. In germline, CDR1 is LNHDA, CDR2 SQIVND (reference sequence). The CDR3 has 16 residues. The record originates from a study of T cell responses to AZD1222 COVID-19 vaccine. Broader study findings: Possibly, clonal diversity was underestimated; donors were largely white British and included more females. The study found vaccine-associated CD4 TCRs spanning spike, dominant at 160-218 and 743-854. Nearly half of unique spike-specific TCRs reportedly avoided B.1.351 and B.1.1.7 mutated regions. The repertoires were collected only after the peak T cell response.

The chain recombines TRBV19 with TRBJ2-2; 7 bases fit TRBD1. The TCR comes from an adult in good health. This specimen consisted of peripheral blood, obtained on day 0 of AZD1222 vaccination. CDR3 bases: TGTGCCAGTAGTATAAAGGGGGCAGGGCGGTCCGGGGAGCTGTTTTTT. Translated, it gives CASSIKGAGRSGELFF.